This T cell receptor (beta chain) was identified in a study of shared clonotypes between healthy human individuals. Study-level findings and limits: What naive subsets generally showed was a larger estimated richness than memory subsets showed.

Here immunoSEQ multiplex PCR was the method, and the copy in TCRdb shows in-frame clones only, minus some. Here the sample spans roughly 300,000 clones, less than 75% being singletons. Trimming shortened V by 8 bases and J by 4 bases, and 18 bases separated the two germline ends. CDR3 length equals 14 residues. Germline CDR1 reads SEHNR; CDR2 reads FQNEAQ (reference sequence). Remarks on this clone: The antigen is undetermined.

The donor cohort consisted entirely of Caucasian adults residing in Nashville, Tennessee. Both subsets, CD45RA+ naive and CD45RA-negative memory, were split from the CD4+ cells. Sequencing was performed on memory CD4+ T cells sorted from blood. Subset in this sample: CD45RA-negative fraction. The receptor comes from a man between 25 and 39 years old in good health. The chain has TRBV7-9 and TRBJ2-7; tentatively, D is TRBD2 (5 bases). DNA of the CDR3: TGTGCCAGCGGTTCGGACTCTCCCCCTTACGAGCAGTACTTC. Encoded protein: CASGSDSPPYEQYF.